These T cell receptor beta chains were read from a single sample in a study of T-cell memory formation after mild COVID-19. Using its own MiXCR run on the 5' RACE reads, TCRdb lists one record per CDR3 protein. Altogether 350,000 to 450,000 distinct CDR3 sequences are present, 20% to 30% being singletons, with the ten largest covering about 10%. Input material: PBMCs or a T cell subset sorted from them (not recorded which). The source is an adult woman who had mild COVID-19 (a few samples of this study predate the infection). Cell type and time point are not known. The CDR3 runs from the conserved cysteine through the conserved F or W. Fields, in order: D gene, J gene, V gene, clone size, CDR3 DNA, CDR3 protein. The D gene is left open where the match is weak. Not all rows give a size; the values are once, few, many and, for expanded clones, a class.

-,TRBJ2-7,TRBV19,-,TGTGCCAGTAGTTCATTAGGTCTGAGAAGCTCCTACGAGCAGTACTTC,CASSSLGLRSSYEQYF
-,TRBJ2-7,TRBV25-1,few,TGTGCCAGCAGTGGCGGCGGATGGTACGAGCAGTACTTC,CASSGGGWYEQYF
TRBD2,TRBJ2-2,TRBV7-6,-,TGTGCCAGCAGCTTAGTCGGCGGGAGTAGCACCGGGGAGCTGTTTTTT,CASSLVGGSSTGELFF
-,TRBJ2-7,TRBV7-9,few,TGTGCCAGCAGCTCCTCCCATCGCAACGAGCAGTACTTC,CASSSSHRNEQYF
-,TRBJ2-6,TRBV12-3/TRBV12-4,many,TGTGCCAGCAGTCCGGAACTGGGTTCTGTCCTGACTTTC,CASSPELGSVLTF
-,TRBJ2-3,TRBV29-1,few,TGCAGCTACAAGCGGACCACAGATACGCAGTATTTT,CSYKRTTDTQYF
-,TRBJ2-2,TRBV6-5,-,TGTGCCAGCAGTTACTCCAGGGTACGGGCCGGGGAGCTGTTTTTT,CASSYSRVRAGELFF
-,TRBJ1-2,TRBV9,-,TGTGCCAGCAGCGTAGATCTTAACTATGGCTACACCTTC,CASSVDLNYGYTF
TRBD2,TRBJ2-7,TRBV4-1,few,TGCGCCAGCAGCCGGGCGGGACTAGCGGGGGGAAGCGAGCAGTACTTC,CASSRAGLAGGSEQYF
TRBD1,TRBJ1-2,TRBV4-1,-,TGCGCCAGCAGCCACCTTGCAGGGGGGAACTATGGCTACACCTTC,CASSHLAGGNYGYTF
-,TRBJ2-1,TRBV7-6,-,TGTGCCAGCAGCCGAGGGTGGAATGAGCAGTTCTTC,CASSRGWNEQFF
-,TRBJ1-4,TRBV27,-,TGTGCCAGCAGTTTACGGGCAGGACAAAATGAAAAACTGTTTTTT,CASSLRAGQNEKLFF
-,TRBJ2-1,TRBV24-1,few,TGTGCCACCAGTGTCGGGCCGCCGAATGAGCAGTTCTTC,CATSVGPPNEQFF
TRBD1,TRBJ1-1,TRBV9,-,TGTGCCAGCAGCGAGACAGGGTCCACTGAAGCTTTCTTT,CASSETGSTEAFF
TRBD2,TRBJ2-5,TRBV3-1,few,TGTGCCAGCAGCCAAGATCAGGGGATAGCGGGAGCGGATGAGACCCAGTACTTC,CASSQDQGIAGADETQYF
-,TRBJ1-2,TRBV20-1,-,TGCAGCCAAGGACGTATCAGAGGCTACACCTTC,CSQGRIRGYTF
-,TRBJ1-2,TRBV29-1,-,TGCAGCGTTGAAAAGACAGCGCTTAAAAACTATGGCTACACCTTC,CSVEKTALKNYGYTF
-,TRBJ2-7,TRBV12-3/TRBV12-4,-,TGTGCCAGCAGTCATCGTCCCTCCTACGAGCAGTACTTC,CASSHRPSYEQYF
TRBD1,TRBJ1-1,TRBV12-3/TRBV12-4,-,TGTGCCAGCAGTCCCGGGACAGGGTGGACTGAAGCTTTCTTT,CASSPGTGWTEAFF
TRBD2,TRBJ2-1,TRBV3-1,few,TGTGCCAGCAGCTCCAGCGGGGGGGCAGGATCCTACAATGAGCAGTTCTTC,CASSSSGGAGSYNEQFF
-,TRBJ1-1,TRBV4-2,few,TGTGCCAGCAGTCCACAGGGCTCTGAAGCTTTCTTT,CASSPQGSEAFF
-,TRBJ2-1,TRBV7-2,-,TGTGCCAGCAGCTTTACCCGAGACTCCTACAATGAGCAGTTCTTC,CASSFTRDSYNEQFF
-,TRBJ2-5,TRBV29-1,few,TGCAGCGTTGGCGAGAGGGACTCCTCGGAGACCCAGTACTTC,CSVGERDSSETQYF
-,TRBJ2-2,TRBV7-6,-,TGTGCCAGCAGCGGGTCTACAGGGTTGGTCACCGGGGAGCTGTTTTTT,CASSGSTGLVTGELFF
-,TRBJ2-5,TRBV24-1,few,TGTGCCACCAGTAAGACTGGTATCGGGGAGACCCAGTACTTC,CATSKTGIGETQYF
TRBD1,TRBJ1-1,TRBV10-3,-,TGTGCCATCCGACAGGGCAACACTGAAGCTTTCTTT,CAIRQGNTEAFF
-,TRBJ1-5,TRBV19,-,TGTGCCAGTAGCGGCAGGGAAATCAATCAGCACCAGCATTTT,CASSGREINQHQHF
-,TRBJ1-3,TRBV7-6,-,TGTGCCAGCAGCTTAGAGGCAGGAGGAAACACCATATATTTT,CASSLEAGGNTIYF
-,TRBJ1-1,TRBV7-9,once,TGTGCCAGCAGTCTTCCGGGGCGCCCGAACACTGAAGCTTTCTTT,CASSLPGRPNTEAFF
-,TRBJ1-2,TRBV30,-,TGTGCCTGGAGTAAGGGGGGCGGGTATGGCTACACCTTC,CAWSKGGGYGYTF
-,TRBJ2-6,TRBV6-2/TRBV6-3,few,TGTGCCAGCAGCACCCATCTCAATGGGGCCAACGTCCTGACTTTC,CASSTHLNGANVLTF
-,TRBJ1-2,TRBV29-1,-,TGCAGCGTTGAACCCCACAGCCTCGGAGCTAACTATGGCTACACCTTC,CSVEPHSLGANYGYTF
-,TRBJ1-4,TRBV4-1,few,TGCGCCAGCAGCGCCCTGGAGACCCTATCCGAAAAACTGTTTTTT,CASSALETLSEKLFF
-,TRBJ2-1,TRBV3-1,few,TGTGCCAGCAGCCAAGATTGGGCGGGGGCGGCCTACAATGAGCAGTTCTTC,CASSQDWAGAAYNEQFF
-,TRBJ1-1,TRBV7-3,-,TGTGCCAGCAGCCCACAGGGCGTAATGAACACTGAAGCTTTCTTT,CASSPQGVMNTEAFF
-,TRBJ2-1,TRBV24-1,once,TGTGCCACCAGTGACTTCCGGGGGTCTTACAATGAGCAGTTCTTC,CATSDFRGSYNEQFF
-,TRBJ2-1,TRBV20-1,-,TGCAGTGCTCCCCTATCGCGGACTGGGCCTCAGTTCTTC,CSAPLSRTGPQFF
-,TRBJ2-3,TRBV3-1,-,TGTGCCAGCAGCCAAGGGAACCGGCCTAGCGCCACAGATACGCAGTATTTT,CASSQGNRPSATDTQYF
-,TRBJ1-5,TRBV4-1,-,TGCGCCAGCAGCCAAGCAGGATTTCCAGCCCAGCCCCAGCATTTT,CASSQAGFPAQPQHF
TRBD1,TRBJ2-3,TRBV20-1,-,TGCAGTGCTAGAGATGGGGACAGGGGGTTCCATACGCAGTATTTT,CSARDGDRGFHTQYF
-,TRBJ1-1,TRBV12-3/TRBV12-4,few,TGTGCCAGCAGTCCTTCCAGGCGAGTCACTGAAGCTTTCTTT,CASSPSRRVTEAFF
-,TRBJ2-3,TRBV18,few,TGTGCCAGCTCACCGCCCGGCGGGGCCCGTCTAAGCACAGATACGCAGTATTTT,CASSPPGGARLSTDTQYF
TRBD2,TRBJ2-1,TRBV7-9,few,TGTGCCAGCAGCTTGCGGGGGGGCCTCAGCTCCTACAATGAGCAGTTCTTC,CASSLRGGLSSYNEQFF
TRBD1,TRBJ1-1,TRBV7-3,-,TGTGCCAGCAGCCCCGGGGGACAGGGGACTTACACTGAAGCTTTCTTT,CASSPGGQGTYTEAFF
TRBD1,TRBJ2-4,TRBV10-3,once,TGTGCCATCAGTGAGGACCCGGGACAGATTAATTTAGCCAAAAACATTCAGTACTTC,CAISEDPGQINLAKNIQYF
TRBD1,TRBJ2-1,TRBV5-5,-,TGTGCCAGCAGCTTGCCCCTACCGGGACAGGCCGATGAGCAGTTCTTC,CASSLPLPGQADEQFF
TRBD1,TRBJ1-2,TRBV4-2,-,TGTGCCAGCAGCCAAGGGAACAGGGGTGGCTACACCTTC,CASSQGNRGGYTF
-,TRBJ2-3,TRBV9,few,TGTGCCAGCAGCGTAGGAACAGGCCCCGATACGCAGTATTTT,CASSVGTGPDTQYF
-,TRBJ2-2,TRBV5-6,few,TGTGCCAGCAACCTCTTGGCAGGCATCATGAACACCGGGGAGCTGTTTTTT,CASNLLAGIMNTGELFF
TRBD1,TRBJ2-3,TRBV3-1,few,TGTGCCAGCAGTCCAACAGGGGAGGATACGCAGTATTTT,CASSPTGEDTQYF
-,TRBJ1-5,TRBV20-1,many,TGCAGTGCCACGGCGGGGCCCCAGAATCAGCCCCAGCATTTT,CSATAGPQNQPQHF
-,TRBJ2-7,TRBV10-3,few,TGTGCCATCAGTGATCTCCCCCCTGGGGTGGGAGAGCAGTACTTC,CAISDLPPGVGEQYF
-,TRBJ2-1,TRBV6-2/TRBV6-3,few,TGTGCCAGCAATCTACACCAGGGATACAATGAGCAGTTCTTC,CASNLHQGYNEQFF
-,TRBJ2-1,TRBV5-6,few,TGTGCCAGCAGCTTGGAGGGGAGTCCCTACAATGAGCAGTTCTTC,CASSLEGSPYNEQFF
-,TRBJ1-5,TRBV21-1,once,TGTGCCAGCAGAAGGGTCGAGGCAGGTAAATCCAACGGGGGTCAGCCCCAGCATTTT,CASRRVEAGKSNGGQPQHF
-,TRBJ1-4,TRBV20-1,few,TGCAGTGCTAGGAAGGGCCGGGGAGGGGAAAAACTGTTTTTT,CSARKGRGGEKLFF
-,TRBJ1-2,TRBV12-3/TRBV12-4,few,TGTGCCAGCATGGTAGGGGGGGGTGGCTACACCTTC,CASMVGGGGYTF